This TCR beta chain was observed in a study of blood T cell repertoires in COVID-19. Study as a whole: T cells, B-cell-depleted T cells, or PBMCs supplied cDNA or gDNA.

Germline lookup yields CDR1 MGHRA and CDR2 YSYEKL. The CDR3 has 14 residues. Trimming took off 4 bases at V and 6 bases at J, with 12 bases between the two ends. In the original workflow: It was from reference gene primer amplification that nucleated cell counts were estimated. Sequenced by immunoSEQ multiplex PCR; TCRdb stores in-frame clones only, minus some. V and J calls and clone size are as listed in that table; D and trimming were resolved from the DNA. The top ten clones hold approximately 27% of a sample with over 100,000 clones, approximately 80% of them seen once. The rearrangement links TRBV4-1 to TRBJ1-4; weak D call: TRBD1 (5 bases). The source of this sequence is a man aged 60-69 years with acute or convalescent COVID-19. Sequenced material: peripheral blood. In DNA form, the CDR3 reads TGCGCCAGCAGCCGGGGGGTCGGGGATGAAAAACTGTTTTTT. This codes for CASSRGVGDEKLFF.